This TCR beta chain is from a study of T cell clonality in common variable immunodeficiency. Sequenced by immunoSEQ multiplex PCR; TCRdb stores in-frame clones only, minus some. There are approximately 37,000 clones in the sample, none observed a single time. This CDR3 is 15 amino acids long. Germline assignment: CDR1 SEHNR and CDR2 FQNEAQ (reference sequence). The junction had 0 bases not matched to a gene; V was cut back by 2 bases and J by 2 bases. This clone was seen more than once but under ten times. Its matching antigen is unknown. The sequenced fragment ends 3 residues before the CDR3 boundary, so the rest is inferred from the germline J gene. Overall study findings and caveats: Authors noted CVID clonality's cause needs subpopulation repertoire sequencing. Reportedly, TCR beta sequences from common variable immunodeficiency showed fewer deletions and N-nucleotide insertions.

Sequencing was carried out using peripheral blood mononuclear cells. This sequence originates from a person aged 18 to 75 in good health. The chain has TRBV7-9 and TRBJ2-6; 7 positions agree with TRBD1. This chain's CDR3 is CASSLTGAGANVLTF. The covered CDR3 bases are TGTGCCAGCAGCTTAACAGGGGCTGGGGCCAACGTC.